This TCR beta chain was identified during a study of blood T cell repertoires in COVID-19. In the study overall: There were acute and convalescent COVID-19 samples, and they came from the United States, Italy and Spain. In each case, the material was cDNA or gDNA derived from T cells, B-cell-depleted T cells, or PBMCs.

Authors' methods: Estimation of nucleated cell counts relied on the amplification of reference gene primers. Profiled with immunoSEQ multiplex PCR; TCRdb holds only in-frame clones, not every one. That table supplies the V and J calls and clone size; D and trimming were determined from the DNA. Here the sample spans approximately 77,000 clones, roughly four fifths being singletons. Trimming at V came to 2 bases and at J to 0 bases, leaving 7 bases not matched to a gene. Germline V lookup: CDR1 SGHRS, CDR2 YFSETQ. The CDR3 sequence is 17 residues long. The specimen sequenced was peripheral blood. The clonotype comes from an older man with active or convalescent COVID-19. The chain has TRBV5-1 and TRBJ2-2, with 7 bases aligning to TRBD1. The CDR3 here is CASSFITGAANTGELFF. DNA of the CDR3: TGCGCCAGCAGCTTCATAACAGGGGCGGCGAACACCGGGGAGCTGTTTTTT.